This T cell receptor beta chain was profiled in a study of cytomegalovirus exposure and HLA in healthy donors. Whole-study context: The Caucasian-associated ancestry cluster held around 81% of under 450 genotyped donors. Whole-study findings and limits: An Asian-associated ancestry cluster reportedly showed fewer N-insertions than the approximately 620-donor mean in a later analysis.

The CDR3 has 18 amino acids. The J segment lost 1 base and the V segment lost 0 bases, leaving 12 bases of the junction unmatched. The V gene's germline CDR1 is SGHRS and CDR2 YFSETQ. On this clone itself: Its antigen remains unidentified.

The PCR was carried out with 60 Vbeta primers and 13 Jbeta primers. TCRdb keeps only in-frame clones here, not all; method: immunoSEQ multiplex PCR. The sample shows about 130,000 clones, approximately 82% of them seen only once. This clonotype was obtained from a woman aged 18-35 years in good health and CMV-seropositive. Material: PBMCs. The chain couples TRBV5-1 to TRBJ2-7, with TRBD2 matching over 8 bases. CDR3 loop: CASSLAPAGATLSYEQYF. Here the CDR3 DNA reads TGCGCCAGCAGCTTGGCCCCAGCGGGGGCCACCCTTTCCTACGAGCAGTACTTC. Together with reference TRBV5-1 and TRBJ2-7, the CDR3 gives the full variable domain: KAGVTQTPRYLIKTRGQQVTLSCSPISGHRSVSWYQQTPGQGLQFLFEYFSETQRNKGNFPGRFSGRQFSNSRSEMNVSTLELGDSALYLCASSLAPAGATLSYEQYFGPGTRLTVT.